Below are 18 T cell receptor beta chains sequenced from a single sample in a study of cytotoxic CD8 clonotypes in ibrutinib-treated CLL. Sequencing used immunoSEQ multiplex PCR; TCRdb keeps in-frame clones, though not all of them. The profile shows about 200,000 clones, about 75% of them singletons. Sequences were derived from PBMCs, sampled after 12 months of ibrutinib treatment. The receptors here all came from a human donor with chronic lymphocytic leukemia.

This clone occurred once. V gene TRBV18 combines with J gene TRBJ2-7; 8 positions agree with TRBD1. J was trimmed by 7 bases and V by 1 base; bases with no gene match: 6. This CDR3 is built from 14 residues. The germline CDR1 and CDR2 sequences are KGHSH and LQKENI. The DNA for the CDR3 is TGTGCCAGCTCACCACAGGACAGGGTGGGGGAGCAGTACTTC. Amino acid sequence: CASSPQDRVGEQYF.

Only a few counts were recorded for this clone. CDR3 sequence reads: CASSQDSHSGNTIYF. As DNA, the CDR3 is TGCGCCAGCAGCCAAGATTCGCACTCTGGAAACACCATATATTTT. The rearrangement joins TRBV4-1 to TRBJ1-3; D ambiguous. The CDR3 is 15 residues long. CDR1 MGHRA and CDR2 YSYEKL come from the germline V gene. The V and J ends lost 0 bases and 0 bases respectively, with 6 bases between them.

V gene TRBV19 combines with J gene TRBJ1-5; no clear D gene. The germline CDR1 and CDR2 sequences are LNHDA and SQIVND (reference sequence). This CDR3 spans 15 amino acids. V was shortened by 4 bases and J by 1 base, with 11 bases between the two germline ends. As DNA, the CDR3 is TGTGCCAGTAGTAGGGTGGAGGGAAGCAATCAGCCCCAGCATTTT. Translating it yields CASSRVEGSNQPQHF.

This rearrangement joins TRBV5-6 to TRBJ2-7; D remains unclear. Trimming pared 2 bases from V and 5 bases from J, leaving 14 bases between. Germline V gene sequence: CDR1 SGHDT, CDR2 YYEEEE. This CDR3 spans 14 amino acids. Written as DNA, the CDR3 is TGTGCCAGCAGCTTTTCTCGGGCGGAGAACGAGCAGTACTTC. Its translation is CASSFSRAENEQYF.

The V gene is TRBV10-2, the J gene TRBJ1-1; 9 bases are shared with TRBD1. The junction had 3 bases not matched to a gene; V was cut back by 6 bases and J by 1 base. The germline gives CDR1 WSHSY, CDR2 SAAADI. The CDR3 is 14 amino acids. CDR3 bases: TGCGCCAGCAGGGCGGACAGGGGGAACACTGAAGCTTTCTTT. This gives the protein CASRADRGNTEAFF.

This rearrangement joins TRBV18 to TRBJ2-3; a weak D match, TRBD2 (6 bases). V was shortened by 6 bases and J by 1 base, with 14 bases between the two germline ends. CDR1 is KGHSH and CDR2 is LQKENI in the germline V gene. The CDR3 has 15 residues. The CDR3: CASSHGGPRTDTQYF. The CDR3 region has the DNA TGTGCCAGCTCCCACGGGGGTCCGCGCACAGATACGCAGTATTTT.

The V gene is TRBV6-5, the J gene TRBJ2-1; the D gene is possibly TRBD1 (6 bases). Germline assignment: CDR1 MNHEY and CDR2 SVGAGI. CDR3 length equals 14 residues. Trimming pared 2 bases from V and 5 bases from J, leaving 10 bases between. Here the CDR3 DNA reads TGTGCCAGCAGTTACGGGGGCGCCCACAATGAGCAGTTCTTC. Translating gives CASSYGGAHNEQFF.

J is TRBJ1-2 and V is TRBV19; possibly TRBD1 for D (6 bases). This CDR3 region has 13 residues. V lost 5 bases and J 4 bases, leaving 11 bases between the germline ends. The germline V gene encodes CDR1 LNHDA and CDR2 SQIVND (reference sequence). The CDR3 sequence is CASSPGQSYGYTF. The CDR3 DNA reads TGTGCCAGTAGTCCCGGACAGAGCTATGGCTACACCTTC. The full variable domain, with the rest looked up from reference TRBV19 and TRBJ1-2, is DGGITQSPKYLFRKEGQNVTLSCEQNLNHDAMYWYRQDPGQGLRLIYYSQIVNDFQKGDIAEGYSVSREKKESFPLTVTSAQKNPTAFYLCASSPGQSYGYTFGSGTRLTVV.

The rearrangement links TRBV7-3 to TRBJ1-5; TRBD1 aligns across 7 bases. Trimming took 5 bases from V and 7 from J; bases not matched to a gene: 5. Germline V gene data show CDR1 as SGHTA and CDR2 as FQGTGA. The CDR3 has 13 amino acids. CDR3 sequence: CASSRQGGQPQHF. The CDR3 region has the DNA TGTGCCAGCAGCCGACAGGGCGGGCAGCCCCAGCATTTT.

This chain joins TRBV19 and TRBJ2-3, with 9 positions matching TRBD2. Germline-derived CDR1 and CDR2 are LNHDA and SQIVND (reference sequence). The ends lost 7 bases at V and 4 bases at J; junction bases unmatched: 6. The CDR3 has 14 amino acids. CDR3 sequence (DNA): TGTGCCAGTAAGGTAGCGGGAGTTTCAGATACGCAGTATTTT. Translated, it gives CASKVAGVSDTQYF.

The CDR3 sequence: CASSVTESSYNEQFF. The DNA for the CDR3 is TGTGCCAGCAGCGTGACTGAGAGCTCCTACAATGAGCAGTTCTTC. This rearrangement joins TRBV7-9 to TRBJ2-1, with D uncertain. The CDR3 has 15 residues. Deletions cut 5 bases from V and 0 bases from J, with 11 bases between. Germline lookup yields CDR1 SEHNR and CDR2 FQNEAQ (reference sequence).

The gene calls are TRBV30 and TRBJ1-3; D not certain. This CDR3 has 15 residues. Trimming stripped 4 bases from V and 0 bases from J, with 13 bases between. CDR1 and CDR2 (germline): GTSNPN, SVGIG (reference sequence). CDR3 DNA: TGTGCCTGGAATCCCGCGGCCCTCTCTGGAAACACCATATATTTT. Translating it yields CAWNPAALSGNTIYF.

The chain employs TRBV28 and TRBJ2-2; TRBD2 matches 15 bases. Germline lookup yields CDR1 MDHEN and CDR2 SYDVKM. The CDR3 sequence is 21 residues long. V dropped 1 base and J dropped 0; count of bases not matched to a gene: 9. The CDR3 nucleotides are TGTGCCAGCAGTTTATTTTTACCGGGACTAGCGGGAGGATCGAACACCGGGGAGCTGTTTTTT. Amino acid sequence: CASSLFLPGLAGGSNTGELFF.

The table lists this clone with a few counts. V is TRBV13 and J is TRBJ1-1; 7 bases agree with TRBD1. Germline loops: CDR1 PRHDT, CDR2 FYEKMQ (reference sequence). The V segment lost 3 bases and the J segment 5 bases; nucleotides outside the gene matches: 6. This CDR3 region has 14 residues. The CDR3, as DNA: TGTGCCAGCAGCTTCCGGACAGGAATGACTGAAGCTTTCTTT. Protein sequence: CASSFRTGMTEAFF. The variable domain in full, with the rest retrieved from reference TRBV13 and TRBJ1-1, is AAGVIQSPRHLIKEKRETATLKCYPIPRHDTVYWYQQGPGQDPQFLISFYEKMQSDKGSIPDRFSAQQFSDYHSELNMSSLELGDSALYFCASSFRTGMTEAFFGQGTRLTVV.

The genes are TRBV9 and TRBJ2-3; possible D gene TRBD2, 5 bases. This CDR3 is built from 15 residues. Germline V CDR1 and CDR2: SGDLS, YYNGEE. V lost 3 bases to trimming and J lost 0 bases, with 11 bases between them. This chain's CDR3 is CASSGGGFSTDTQYF. The CDR3 coding sequence is TGTGCCAGCAGCGGCGGCGGGTTTAGCACAGATACGCAGTATTTT.

The V call is TRBV29-1, the J call TRBJ1-1; the D is unclear. The V end lost 5 bases, the J end lost 1 base, and 8 bases lay between the germline ends. CDR1 is SQVTM and CDR2 is ANQGSEA in the germline V gene. The CDR3 consists of 12 residues. The CDR3 nucleotides read TGCAGCGTTCACGCCCCGAACACTGAAGCTTTCTTT. Its protein product is CSVHAPNTEAFF.

V and J are TRBV19 and TRBJ1-5; 9 nucleotides line up with TRBD1. Germline assignment: CDR1 LNHDA and CDR2 SQIVND (reference sequence). The CDR3 runs to 13 residues. The ends lost 4 bases at V and 9 bases at J; junction bases unmatched: 4. CDR3 amino acids: CASSRDRVSPQHF. The CDR3 coding sequence is TGTGCCAGTAGTAGGGACAGGGTGTCGCCCCAGCATTTT.

This chain uses TRBV23-1 with TRBJ1-6; D unresolved. TRBV23-1 is an open reading frame whose function is uncertain. The CDR3 is 12 residues long. Trimming took off 0 bases at V and 10 bases at J, with 4 bases between the two ends. CDR3 sequence reads: CASSQSPSPLHF. CDR3 sequence (DNA): TGCGCCAGCAGTCAATCGCCGTCACCCCTCCACTTT.